Listed below are T cell receptor beta chains from one sample, sequenced in a study of T cell responses to AZD1222 COVID-19 vaccine. The protocol was immunoSEQ multiplex PCR, while the TCRdb copy is restricted to in-frame clones and leaves out a portion. The sample contains 100,000 or so clones, about 86% of which appear only once. Sequencing was performed on peripheral blood, taken on day 0 of AZD1222 vaccination. Receptors were obtained from an adult in good health. Each CDR3 is given with its conserved first and last residue. Fields, in order: V gene, D gene, clone size, J gene, CDR3 protein, CDR3 DNA. D genes are given only for firm matches. Not every row has a clone size; where given, it reads once, few, many or a size class.

v_gene: TRBV6-2/TRBV6-3; d_gene: -; abundance: -; j_gene: TRBJ1-2; CDR3aa: CASSYEARHGYTF; CDR3nt: TGTGCCAGCAGTTACGAGGCTCGGCATGGCTACACCTTC
v_gene: TRBV4-3; d_gene: TRBD2; abundance: few; j_gene: TRBJ2-1; CDR3aa: CASSQEASGRRNNEQFF; CDR3nt: TGCGCCAGCAGCCAAGAGGCTAGCGGGAGAAGAAACAATGAGCAGTTCTTC
v_gene: TRBV19; d_gene: -; abundance: -; j_gene: TRBJ2-7; CDR3aa: CASSIAAGGVEQHF; CDR3nt: TGTGCCAGTAGTATTGCCGCCGGGGGTGTGGAGCAGCACTTC
v_gene: TRBV7-8; d_gene: TRBD1; abundance: -; j_gene: TRBJ1-2; CDR3aa: CASSQGQGYPTVYGYTF; CDR3nt: TGTGCCAGCAGCCAAGGACAGGGTTACCCTACCGTCTATGGCTACACCTTC
v_gene: TRBV19; d_gene: -; abundance: once; j_gene: TRBJ2-2; CDR3aa: CASTPAHDPPGELFF; CDR3nt: TGTGCCAGTACCCCTGCTCACGACCCCCCCGGGGAGCTGTTTTTT
v_gene: TRBV9; d_gene: -; abundance: -; j_gene: TRBJ2-7; CDR3aa: CASSLQGGKQYF; CDR3nt: TGTGCCAGCAGCCTCCAGGGGGGGAAGCAGTACTTC
v_gene: TRBV28; d_gene: TRBD1; abundance: few; j_gene: TRBJ2-7; CDR3aa: CASSFGTGGSPYEQYF; CDR3nt: TGTGCCAGCAGTTTCGGCACAGGGGGCTCTCCCTACGAGCAGTACTTC
v_gene: TRBV27; d_gene: -; abundance: -; j_gene: TRBJ1-3; CDR3aa: CASSLSRGRNTIYF; CDR3nt: TGTGCCAGCAGTTTATCCAGGGGCAGAAACACCATATATTTT
v_gene: TRBV6-2/TRBV6-3; d_gene: TRBD1; abundance: -; j_gene: TRBJ1-5; CDR3aa: CASSYRQGGNQPQHF; CDR3nt: TGTGCCAGCAGTTACCGACAGGGGGGTAATCAGCCCCAGCATTTT
v_gene: TRBV10-3; d_gene: TRBD1; abundance: -; j_gene: TRBJ1-1; CDR3aa: CAISGQDRGYGEAFF; CDR3nt: TGTGCCATCAGTGGTCAGGACAGGGGTTATGGTGAAGCTTTCTTT
v_gene: TRBV4-2; d_gene: -; abundance: -; j_gene: TRBJ1-2; CDR3aa: CASSQDPGQLRAYGYTF; CDR3nt: TGTGCCAGCAGCCAAGACCCCGGACAACTGAGGGCCTATGGCTACACCTTC
v_gene: TRBV19; d_gene: -; abundance: -; j_gene: TRBJ2-3; CDR3aa: CASSMTAWDGDTQYF; CDR3nt: TGTGCCAGTAGTATGACGGCCTGGGATGGGGATACGCAGTATTTT
v_gene: TRBV7-9; d_gene: -; abundance: -; j_gene: TRBJ1-5; CDR3aa: CASSPWRDRSNQPQHF; CDR3nt: TGTGCCAGCAGCCCATGGAGGGATAGAAGCAATCAGCCCCAGCATTTT
v_gene: TRBV7-2; d_gene: -; abundance: -; j_gene: TRBJ1-2; CDR3aa: CASSLSDYGYTF; CDR3nt: TGTGCCAGCAGCTTATCGGACTATGGCTACACCTTC
v_gene: TRBV28; d_gene: TRBD2; abundance: -; j_gene: TRBJ2-1; CDR3aa: CASSSPGLVPYNEQFF; CDR3nt: TGTGCCAGCAGTTCCCCGGGACTAGTGCCCTACAATGAGCAGTTCTTC
v_gene: TRBV6-2/TRBV6-3; d_gene: -; abundance: -; j_gene: TRBJ1-1; CDR3aa: CASSSPIRANTEAFF; CDR3nt: TGTGCCAGCAGTTCCCCGATTCGGGCGAACACTGAAGCTTTCTTT
v_gene: TRBV6-2/TRBV6-3; d_gene: TRBD1; abundance: -; j_gene: TRBJ1-5; CDR3aa: CASSSTGSPRNQPQHF; CDR3nt: TGTGCCAGCAGTTCGACAGGGTCTCCTCGCAATCAGCCCCAGCATTTT
v_gene: TRBV18; d_gene: TRBD2; abundance: -; j_gene: TRBJ2-7; CDR3aa: CASSPLAGVSYEQYF; CDR3nt: TGTGCCAGCTCTCCCCTAGCGGGAGTGTCCTACGAGCAGTACTTC
v_gene: TRBV3-1/TRBV3-2; d_gene: -; abundance: -; j_gene: TRBJ1-2; CDR3aa: CASSQRGSHYGYTF; CDR3nt: TGTGCCAGCAGCCAGAGGGGGTCTCACTATGGCTACACCTTC
v_gene: TRBV28; d_gene: TRBD1; abundance: -; j_gene: TRBJ1-1; CDR3aa: CASSIPDRASTEAFF; CDR3nt: TGTGCCAGCAGTATTCCGGACAGGGCCTCCACTGAAGCTTTCTTT
v_gene: TRBV28; d_gene: -; abundance: -; j_gene: TRBJ1-5; CDR3aa: CASSLGAQNQPQHF; CDR3nt: TGTGCCAGCAGTTTAGGGGCTCAGAATCAGCCCCAGCATTTT
v_gene: TRBV2; d_gene: -; abundance: -; j_gene: TRBJ1-2; CDR3aa: CASSEDFGVGSRGYTF; CDR3nt: TGTGCCAGCAGTGAAGATTTCGGGGTAGGTTCTCGTGGCTACACCTTC
v_gene: TRBV5-4; d_gene: -; abundance: -; j_gene: TRBJ1-1; CDR3aa: CASSAGSLTPTEAFF; CDR3nt: TGTGCCAGCAGCGCGGGTTCTCTCACCCCCACTGAAGCTTTCTTT
v_gene: TRBV28; d_gene: -; abundance: few; j_gene: TRBJ2-2; CDR3aa: CASRRDGNTGELFF; CDR3nt: TGTGCCAGCAGGCGCGACGGGAACACCGGGGAGCTGTTTTTT
v_gene: TRBV28; d_gene: -; abundance: -; j_gene: TRBJ1-5; CDR3aa: CASRASVSNQPQHF; CDR3nt: TGTGCCAGCAGAGCGAGCGTGAGCAATCAGCCCCAGCATTTT
v_gene: TRBV4-3; d_gene: TRBD1; abundance: -; j_gene: TRBJ2-2; CDR3aa: CASSHRGLNTGELFF; CDR3nt: TGCGCCAGCAGCCATAGGGGGCTTAACACCGGGGAGCTGTTTTTT
v_gene: TRBV7-2; d_gene: -; abundance: -; j_gene: TRBJ1-3; CDR3aa: CASSPAKGFGNTIYF; CDR3nt: TGTGCCAGCAGCCCGGCAAAGGGGTTTGGAAACACCATATATTTT
v_gene: TRBV5-1; d_gene: -; abundance: once; j_gene: TRBJ2-3; CDR3aa: CASSSASRGTDTQYF; CDR3nt: TGCGCCAGCAGCTCTGCGTCCAGGGGCACAGATACGCAGTATTTT
v_gene: TRBV24-1; d_gene: -; abundance: -; j_gene: TRBJ2-1; CDR3aa: CATSEQVYNEQFF; CDR3nt: TGTGCCACCAGTGAACAGGTATACAATGAGCAGTTCTTC
v_gene: TRBV30; d_gene: -; abundance: -; j_gene: TRBJ2-2; CDR3aa: CAWSIQGTGELFF; CDR3nt: TGTGCCTGGAGTATACAGGGCACCGGGGAGCTGTTTTTT
v_gene: TRBV7-2; d_gene: -; abundance: few; j_gene: TRBJ1-2; CDR3aa: CASSLVAGVEGGYTF; CDR3nt: TGTGCCAGCAGCTTAGTGGCAGGGGTCGAGGGTGGCTACACCTTC
v_gene: TRBV19; d_gene: TRBD2; abundance: -; j_gene: TRBJ2-1; CDR3aa: CASSLAVEQFF; CDR3nt: TGTGCCAGTAGCCTAGCGGTTGAGCAGTTCTTC
v_gene: TRBV5-6; d_gene: -; abundance: many; j_gene: TRBJ2-1; CDR3aa: CASSLVEGPYNEQFF; CDR3nt: TGTGCCAGCAGCTTAGTGGAGGGGCCGTACAATGAGCAGTTCTTC
v_gene: TRBV30; d_gene: -; abundance: -; j_gene: TRBJ1-2; CDR3aa: CAWSGLGDYGYTF; CDR3nt: TGTGCCTGGAGCGGTCTTGGGGACTATGGCTACACCTTC
v_gene: TRBV2; d_gene: TRBD2; abundance: -; j_gene: TRBJ2-3; CDR3aa: CASRALTSGTDTQYF; CDR3nt: TGTGCCAGCAGGGCTTTAACTAGCGGCACAGATACGCAGTATTTT
v_gene: TRBV6-1; d_gene: -; abundance: -; j_gene: TRBJ1-2; CDR3aa: CASSEGPINYGYTF; CDR3nt: TGTGCCAGCAGTGAGGGACCGATTAACTATGGCTACACCTTC
v_gene: TRBV2; d_gene: TRBD1; abundance: -; j_gene: TRBJ1-3; CDR3aa: CASKRTGSSGNTIYF; CDR3nt: TGTGCCAGCAAGCGGACAGGATCCTCTGGAAACACCATATATTTT
v_gene: TRBV5-1; d_gene: -; abundance: -; j_gene: TRBJ2-3; CDR3aa: CASSLEALADTQYF; CDR3nt: TGCGCCAGCAGCTTGGAAGCGTTGGCAGATACGCAGTATTTT
v_gene: TRBV7-8; d_gene: -; abundance: -; j_gene: TRBJ2-1; CDR3aa: CASSLLNGHNEQFF; CDR3nt: TGTGCCAGCAGCTTACTCAACGGCCACAATGAGCAGTTCTTC
v_gene: TRBV20-1; d_gene: -; abundance: -; j_gene: TRBJ2-7; CDR3aa: CSASDVGQYF; CDR3nt: TGCAGTGCCTCGGATGTGGGGCAGTACTTC
v_gene: TRBV10-3; d_gene: TRBD2; abundance: -; j_gene: TRBJ2-7; CDR3aa: CAISSGGRNYEQYF; CDR3nt: TGTGCCATCAGTTCGGGCGGGAGGAATTACGAGCAGTACTTC
v_gene: TRBV7-6; d_gene: -; abundance: -; j_gene: TRBJ1-1; CDR3aa: CASSLAYFGAKNTEAFF; CDR3nt: TGTGCCAGCAGCTTAGCGTATTTCGGGGCAAAAAACACTGAAGCTTTCTTT
v_gene: TRBV29-1; d_gene: -; abundance: -; j_gene: TRBJ2-7; CDR3aa: CSARPNSYEQYF; CDR3nt: TGCAGCGCCCGGCCCAATTCCTACGAGCAGTACTTC
v_gene: TRBV28; d_gene: -; abundance: few; j_gene: TRBJ2-6; CDR3aa: CASRVGAGTGANVLTF; CDR3nt: TGTGCCAGCAGGGTAGGGGCGGGGACCGGGGCCAACGTCCTGACTTTC
v_gene: TRBV5-1; d_gene: TRBD1; abundance: -; j_gene: TRBJ2-2; CDR3aa: CASSLGDRSTGELFF; CDR3nt: TGCGCCAGCAGCTTGGGGGACAGAAGCACCGGGGAGCTGTTTTTT
v_gene: TRBV9; d_gene: TRBD1; abundance: -; j_gene: TRBJ1-2; CDR3aa: CASSDGTDKNGNYGYTF; CDR3nt: TGTGCCAGCAGCGACGGGACAGATAAAAACGGGAACTATGGCTACACCTTC
v_gene: TRBV4-2; d_gene: -; abundance: -; j_gene: TRBJ2-5; CDR3aa: CASSQDPGQETQYF; CDR3nt: TGTGCCAGCAGCCAAGACCCCGGGCAAGAGACCCAGTACTTC
v_gene: TRBV7-2; d_gene: -; abundance: -; j_gene: TRBJ1-6; CDR3aa: CASSPSGTVNNSPLHF; CDR3nt: TGTGCCAGCAGCCCCAGCGGTACAGTAAATAATTCACCCCTCCACTTT
v_gene: TRBV30; d_gene: -; abundance: -; j_gene: TRBJ1-6; CDR3aa: CAWSVRSPLHF; CDR3nt: TGTGCCTGGAGTGTACGATCACCCCTCCACTTT
v_gene: TRBV7-9; d_gene: -; abundance: -; j_gene: TRBJ2-5; CDR3aa: CASSLLRSGQETQYF; CDR3nt: TGTGCCAGCAGCTTATTAAGGTCAGGCCAAGAGACCCAGTACTTC
v_gene: TRBV7-8; d_gene: -; abundance: -; j_gene: TRBJ1-3; CDR3aa: CASSLAEGVRGNTIYF; CDR3nt: TGTGCCAGCAGCTTAGCTGAGGGTGTGAGGGGAAACACCATATATTTT
v_gene: TRBV30; d_gene: -; abundance: -; j_gene: TRBJ1-2; CDR3aa: CAWSRQYGYTF; CDR3nt: TGTGCCTGGAGCCGACAATATGGCTACACCTTC
v_gene: TRBV11-2; d_gene: TRBD2; abundance: -; j_gene: TRBJ2-2; CDR3aa: CASSLRLAGNTGELFF; CDR3nt: TGTGCCAGCAGCTTAAGGCTAGCGGGCAACACCGGGGAGCTGTTTTTT
v_gene: TRBV7-2; d_gene: TRBD1; abundance: -; j_gene: TRBJ2-2; CDR3aa: CASSWSTGATGELFF; CDR3nt: TGTGCCAGCAGCTGGTCGACAGGGGCCACCGGGGAGCTGTTTTTT
v_gene: TRBV7-3; d_gene: TRBD2; abundance: -; j_gene: TRBJ2-1; CDR3aa: CASSSPPAGGHNEQFF; CDR3nt: TGTGCCAGCAGCTCTCCCCCAGCGGGAGGTCACAATGAGCAGTTCTTC
v_gene: TRBV12-3/TRBV12-4; d_gene: -; abundance: -; j_gene: TRBJ1-1; CDR3aa: CASSLARSFEAFF; CDR3nt: TGTGCCAGCAGTTTAGCGCGGAGCTTTGAAGCTTTCTTT